This TCR beta chain was captured by sequencing in a study of cytomegalovirus exposure and HLA in healthy donors. Overall study findings and caveats: A link between a missense DCLRE1C variant and TCR beta V- and J-gene trimming emerged from a later analysis. The authors judged a highly shared variant cluster likely a sequencing artifact.

Details on this clone: Its antigen is unidentified.

The primer mix had 60 Vbeta and 13 Jbeta primers. In the authors' methods: A later analysis counted 70 million to 85 million unique TCR beta chains, some 10 million shared. Repertoires were generated with immunoSEQ multiplex PCR, while TCRdb's copy carries only in-frame clones and drops some. The DNA gave D and trimming, while V, J and clone size come from that table. The sample includes about 120,000 clones, 75% to 90% of them seen just once. Trimming cost V 1 base and J 4 bases, with 15 bases left between them. This CDR3 region has 16 residues. The germline gives CDR1 MGHRA, CDR2 YSYEKL. The chain combines TRBV4-1 with TRBJ2-3; perhaps TRBD1 as D (7 bases). This receptor was identified in a man aged 30 to 45 in good health and CMV-seronegative. Sequenced: PBMCs. This chain's CDR3 is CASSQAFRGAADTQYF. CDR3 bases: TGCGCCAGCAGCCAAGCTTTCAGGGGGGCGGCAGATACGCAGTATTTT.